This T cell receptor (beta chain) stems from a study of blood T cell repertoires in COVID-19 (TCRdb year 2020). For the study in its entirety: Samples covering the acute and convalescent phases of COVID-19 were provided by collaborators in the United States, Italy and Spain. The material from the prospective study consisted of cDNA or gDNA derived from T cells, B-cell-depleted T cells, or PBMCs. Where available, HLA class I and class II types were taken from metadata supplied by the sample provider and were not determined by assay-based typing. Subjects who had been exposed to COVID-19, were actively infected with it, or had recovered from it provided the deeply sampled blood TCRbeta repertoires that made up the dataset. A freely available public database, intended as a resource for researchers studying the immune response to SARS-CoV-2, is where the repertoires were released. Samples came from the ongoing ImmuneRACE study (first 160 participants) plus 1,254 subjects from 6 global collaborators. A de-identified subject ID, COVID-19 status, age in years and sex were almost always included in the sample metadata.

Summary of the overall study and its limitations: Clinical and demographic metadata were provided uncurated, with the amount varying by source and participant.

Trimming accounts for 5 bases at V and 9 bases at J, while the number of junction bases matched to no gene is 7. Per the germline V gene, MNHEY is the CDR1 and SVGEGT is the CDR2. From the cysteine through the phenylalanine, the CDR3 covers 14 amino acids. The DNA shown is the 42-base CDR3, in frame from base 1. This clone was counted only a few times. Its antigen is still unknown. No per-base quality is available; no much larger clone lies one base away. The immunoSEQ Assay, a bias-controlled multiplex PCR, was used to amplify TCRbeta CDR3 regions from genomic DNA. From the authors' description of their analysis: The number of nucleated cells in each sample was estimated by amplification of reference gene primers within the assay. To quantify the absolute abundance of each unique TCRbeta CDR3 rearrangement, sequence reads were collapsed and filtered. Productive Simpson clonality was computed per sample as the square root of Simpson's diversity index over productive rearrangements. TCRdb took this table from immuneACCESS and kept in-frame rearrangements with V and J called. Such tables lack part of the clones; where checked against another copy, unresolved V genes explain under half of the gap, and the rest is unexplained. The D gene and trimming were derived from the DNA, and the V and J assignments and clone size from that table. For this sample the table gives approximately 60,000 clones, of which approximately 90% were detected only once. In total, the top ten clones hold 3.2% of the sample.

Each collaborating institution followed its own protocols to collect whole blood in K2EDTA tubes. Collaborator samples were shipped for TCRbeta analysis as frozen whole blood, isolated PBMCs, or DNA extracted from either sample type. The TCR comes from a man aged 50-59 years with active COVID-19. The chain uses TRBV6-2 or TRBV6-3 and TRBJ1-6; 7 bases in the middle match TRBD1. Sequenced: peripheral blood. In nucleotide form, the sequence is TGTGCCAGCAGTGGTTGGGACAGAGTTTCACCCCTCCACTTT. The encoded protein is CASSGWDRVSPLHF.